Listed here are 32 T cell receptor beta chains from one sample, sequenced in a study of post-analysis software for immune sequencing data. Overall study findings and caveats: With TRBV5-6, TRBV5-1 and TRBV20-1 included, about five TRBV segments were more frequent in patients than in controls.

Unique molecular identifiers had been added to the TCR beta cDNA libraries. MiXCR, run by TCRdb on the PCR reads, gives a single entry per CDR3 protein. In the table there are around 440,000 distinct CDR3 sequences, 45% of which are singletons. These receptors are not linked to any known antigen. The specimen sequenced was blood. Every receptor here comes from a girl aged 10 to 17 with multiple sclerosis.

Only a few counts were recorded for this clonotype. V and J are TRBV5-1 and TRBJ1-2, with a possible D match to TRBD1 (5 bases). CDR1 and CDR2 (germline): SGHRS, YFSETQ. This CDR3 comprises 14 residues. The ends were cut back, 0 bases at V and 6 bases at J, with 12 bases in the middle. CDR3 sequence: CASSLVGGIDGYTF. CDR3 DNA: TGCGCCAGCAGCTTGGTGGGGGGGATCGATGGCTACACCTTC.

CDR3 bases: TGCAGTGCTCCTCGTAGCGGGAGAGCGACAGATACGCAGTATTTT. The encoded protein is CSAPRSGRATDTQYF. The chain is built from TRBV20-1 and TRBJ2-3; the match to TRBD2 covers 9 bases. CDR1 DFQATT and CDR2 SNEGSKA come from the germline V gene (reference sequence). CDR3 length: 15 residues. Trimming at V came to 5 bases and at J to 3 bases, leaving 9 bases not matched to a gene.

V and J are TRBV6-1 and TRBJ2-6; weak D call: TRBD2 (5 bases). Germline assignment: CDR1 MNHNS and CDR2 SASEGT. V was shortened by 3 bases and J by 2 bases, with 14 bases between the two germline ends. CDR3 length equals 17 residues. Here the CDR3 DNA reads TGTGCCAGCAGTGAGGACTTTCGGACTCCTGGGGCCAACGTCCTGACTTTC. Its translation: CASSEDFRTPGANVLTF.

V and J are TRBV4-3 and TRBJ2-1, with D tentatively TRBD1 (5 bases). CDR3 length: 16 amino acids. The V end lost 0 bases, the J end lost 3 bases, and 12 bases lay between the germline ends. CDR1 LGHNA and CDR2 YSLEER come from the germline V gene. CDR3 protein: CASSQDYIQGYNEQFF. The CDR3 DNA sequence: TGCGCCAGCAGCCAAGATTATATCCAGGGCTACAATGAGCAGTTCTTC.

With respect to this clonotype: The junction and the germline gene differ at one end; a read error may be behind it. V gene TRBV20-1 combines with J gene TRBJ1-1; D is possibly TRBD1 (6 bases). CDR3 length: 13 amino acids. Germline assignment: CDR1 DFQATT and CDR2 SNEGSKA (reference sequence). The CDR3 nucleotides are TGCAGTGCTAGTTGGGGGCGTAACACCGAAGCTTTCTTT. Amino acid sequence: CSASWGRNTEAFF.

DNA of the CDR3: TGTGCCATCAGTGAGTCTGGACGATGGCTCGATGAGCAGTTCTTC. The encoded protein is CAISESGRWLDEQFF. The chain has TRBV10-3 and TRBJ2-1; D not certain. Deletions cut 0 bases from V and 8 bases from J, with 14 bases between. The CDR3 spans 15 residues. Per the germline V gene, CDR1 is ENHRY and CDR2 is SYGVKD.

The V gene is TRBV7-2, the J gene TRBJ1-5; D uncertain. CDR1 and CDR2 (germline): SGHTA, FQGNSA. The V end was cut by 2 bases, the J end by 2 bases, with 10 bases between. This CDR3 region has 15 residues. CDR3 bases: TGTGCCAGCAGCTTAAGCCAGCATGGCAATCAGCCCCAGCATTTT. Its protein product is CASSLSQHGNQPQHF.

CDR3 sequence (DNA): TGCAGCGGCGGACAGTCACAAGAGACCCAGTACTTC. Its protein product is CSGGQSQETQYF. The chain recombines TRBV29-1 with TRBJ2-5, with TRBD1 as a possible D gene (6 bases). From germline, CDR1 is SQVTM and CDR2 ANQGSEA. There are 12 residues in the CDR3. V was clipped by 7 bases and J by 2 bases, with 11 bases between them.

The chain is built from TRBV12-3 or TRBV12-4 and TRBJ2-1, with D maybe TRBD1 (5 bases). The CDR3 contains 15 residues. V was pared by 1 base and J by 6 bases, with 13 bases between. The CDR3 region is CASSLEVQGPNEQFF. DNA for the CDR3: TGTGCCAGCAGTTTAGAGGTGCAGGGCCCCAATGAGCAGTTCTTC.

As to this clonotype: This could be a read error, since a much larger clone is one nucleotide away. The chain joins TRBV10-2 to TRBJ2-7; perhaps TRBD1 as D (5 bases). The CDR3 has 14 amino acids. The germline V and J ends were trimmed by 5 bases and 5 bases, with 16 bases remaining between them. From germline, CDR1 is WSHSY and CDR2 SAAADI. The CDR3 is CASSKQGSRNEQYF. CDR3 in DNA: TGCGCCAGCAGTAAGCAGGGTAGTCGGAACGAGCAGTACTTC.

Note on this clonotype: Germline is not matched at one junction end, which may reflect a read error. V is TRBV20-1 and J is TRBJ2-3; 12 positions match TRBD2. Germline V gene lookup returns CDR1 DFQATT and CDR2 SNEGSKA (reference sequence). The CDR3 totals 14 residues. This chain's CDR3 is CSAELAGGPDTQYF. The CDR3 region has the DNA TGTAGTGCAGAACTAGCGGGAGGACCAGATACGCAGTATTTT.

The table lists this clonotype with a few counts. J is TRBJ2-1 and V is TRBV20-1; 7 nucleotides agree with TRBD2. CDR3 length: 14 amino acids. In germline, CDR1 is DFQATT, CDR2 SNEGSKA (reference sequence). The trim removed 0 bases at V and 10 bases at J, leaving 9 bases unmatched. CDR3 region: CSARDNPREWEQFF. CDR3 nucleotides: TGCAGTGCTAGAGATAACCCGCGGGAGTGGGAGCAGTTCTTC.

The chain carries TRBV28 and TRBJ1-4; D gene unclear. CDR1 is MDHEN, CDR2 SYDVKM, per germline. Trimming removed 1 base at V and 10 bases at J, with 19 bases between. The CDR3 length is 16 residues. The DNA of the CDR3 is TGTGCCAGCAGTTTATTAAGGGTCTCCGCAGGAGGAAAACTGTTTTTT. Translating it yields CASSLLRVSAGGKLFF.

CDR3 in amino acids: CAIGGFSSYNEQFF. CDR3 nucleotide sequence: TGTGCCATCGGGGGATTCAGCTCCTACAATGAGCAGTTCTTC. The chain combines TRBV24-1 with TRBJ2-1, with TRBD2 as a possible D gene (6 bases). The V gene's germline CDR1 is KGHDR and CDR2 SFDVKD. This CDR3 contains 14 residues. The V end lost 11 bases, the J end lost 0 bases, and 13 bases lay between the germline ends.

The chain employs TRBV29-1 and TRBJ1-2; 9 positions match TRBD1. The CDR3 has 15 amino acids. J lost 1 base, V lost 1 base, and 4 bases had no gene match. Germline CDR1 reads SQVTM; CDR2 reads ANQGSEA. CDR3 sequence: CSVEARQGDNYGYTF. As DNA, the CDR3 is TGCAGCGTTGAAGCCCGACAGGGGGATAACTATGGCTACACCTTC.

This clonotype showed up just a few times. The CDR3 sequence: CAISEGRQGYF. CDR3 nucleotide sequence: TGTGCCATCAGTGAGGGGAGACAGGGGTACTTC. The rearrangement links TRBV10-3 to TRBJ2-7; 7 bases map to TRBD1. Germline CDR1 and CDR2: ENHRY and SYGVKD. The CDR3 runs to 11 residues. Unmatched junction bases numbered 4, after V lost 2 bases and J lost 12 bases.

CDR3: CASSSAGLAGGPGEQYF. CDR3 sequence (DNA): TGCGCCAGCAGCTCCGCCGGGTTAGCGGGAGGGCCAGGCGAGCAGTACTTC. The chain couples TRBV5-1 to TRBJ2-5; 11 nucleotides agree with TRBD2. The DNA end favors TRBJ2-7, so the J call may be wrong. This CDR3 is built from 17 residues. Per the germline V gene, CDR1 is SGHRS and CDR2 is YFSETQ.

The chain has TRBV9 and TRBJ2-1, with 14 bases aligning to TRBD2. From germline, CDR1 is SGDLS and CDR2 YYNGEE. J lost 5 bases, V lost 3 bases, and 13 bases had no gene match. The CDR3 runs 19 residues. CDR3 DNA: TGTGCCAGCAGCGCCGGAGGACTAGCGGGAGGATGGATCGACAATGAGCAGTTCTTC. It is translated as CASSAGGLAGGWIDNEQFF.

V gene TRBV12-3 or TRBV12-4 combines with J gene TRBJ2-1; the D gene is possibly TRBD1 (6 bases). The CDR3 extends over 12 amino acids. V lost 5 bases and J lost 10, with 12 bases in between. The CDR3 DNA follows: TGTGCCAGCAGTGAACAGGGACGCGAGCAGTTCTTC. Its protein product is CASSEQGREQFF.

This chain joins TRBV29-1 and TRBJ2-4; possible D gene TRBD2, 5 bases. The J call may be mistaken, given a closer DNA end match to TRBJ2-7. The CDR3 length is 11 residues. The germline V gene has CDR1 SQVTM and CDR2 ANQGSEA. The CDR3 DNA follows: TGCAGCGTGGGCCTAGCTAACGAGCAGTACTTC. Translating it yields CSVGLANEQYF.

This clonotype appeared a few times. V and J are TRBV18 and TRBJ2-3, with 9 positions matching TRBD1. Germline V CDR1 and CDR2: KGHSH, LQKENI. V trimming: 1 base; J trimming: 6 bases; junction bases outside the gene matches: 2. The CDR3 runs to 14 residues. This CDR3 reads CASSPRQGEDTQYF. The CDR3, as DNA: TGTGCCAGCTCACCACGACAGGGGGAGGATACGCAGTATTTT.

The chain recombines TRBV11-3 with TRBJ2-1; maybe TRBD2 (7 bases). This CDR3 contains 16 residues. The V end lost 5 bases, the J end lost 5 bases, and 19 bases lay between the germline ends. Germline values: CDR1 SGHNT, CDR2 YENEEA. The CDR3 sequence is CASSPEGGPPHNEQFF. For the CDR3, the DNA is TGTGCCAGCAGCCCCGAGGGGGGGCCCCCGCACAATGAGCAGTTCTTC.

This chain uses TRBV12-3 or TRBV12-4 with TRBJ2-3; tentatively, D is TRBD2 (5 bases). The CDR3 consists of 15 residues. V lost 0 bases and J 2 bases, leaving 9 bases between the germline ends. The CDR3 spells CASSLAGDPTDTQYF. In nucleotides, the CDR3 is TGTGCCAGCAGTTTAGCGGGAGACCCCACAGATACGCAGTATTTT.

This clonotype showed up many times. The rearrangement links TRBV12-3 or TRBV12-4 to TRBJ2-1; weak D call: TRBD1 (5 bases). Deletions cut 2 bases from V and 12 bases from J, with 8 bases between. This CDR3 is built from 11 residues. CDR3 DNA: TGTGCCAGCAGTTTATTAGGGGTGCAGTTCTTC. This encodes CASSLLGVQFF.

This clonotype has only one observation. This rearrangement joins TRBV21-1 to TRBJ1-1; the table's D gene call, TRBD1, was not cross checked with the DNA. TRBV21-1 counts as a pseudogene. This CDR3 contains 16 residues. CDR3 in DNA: TGCGCCAACCCCTACCCTAAGGGACAGTTGAACACTGAAGCTTTCTTT. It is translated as CANPYPKGQLNTEAFF.

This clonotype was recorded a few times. The CDR3, as DNA: TGCAGCGTTAACAGGGGGCAGGGAACAGATACGCAGTATTTT. Amino acids: CSVNRGQGTDTQYF. The chain combines TRBV29-1 with TRBJ2-3; TRBD1 agrees at 9 bases. CDR1 SQVTM and CDR2 ANQGSEA come from the germline V gene. The length of the CDR3 is 14 residues. The trim removed 5 bases at V and 3 bases at J, leaving 6 bases unmatched.

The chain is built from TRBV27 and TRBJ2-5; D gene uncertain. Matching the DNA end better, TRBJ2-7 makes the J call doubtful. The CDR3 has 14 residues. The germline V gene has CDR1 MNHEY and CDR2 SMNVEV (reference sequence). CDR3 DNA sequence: TGTGCCAGCAGTTTCCTCGGTATGGCCTACGAGCAGTACTTC. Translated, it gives CASSFLGMAYEQYF.

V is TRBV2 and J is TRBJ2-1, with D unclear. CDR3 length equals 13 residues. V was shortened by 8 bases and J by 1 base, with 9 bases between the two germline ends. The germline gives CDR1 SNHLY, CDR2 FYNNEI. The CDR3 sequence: CASENESYNEQFF. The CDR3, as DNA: TGTGCCAGCGAGAACGAATCCTACAATGAGCAGTTCTTC.

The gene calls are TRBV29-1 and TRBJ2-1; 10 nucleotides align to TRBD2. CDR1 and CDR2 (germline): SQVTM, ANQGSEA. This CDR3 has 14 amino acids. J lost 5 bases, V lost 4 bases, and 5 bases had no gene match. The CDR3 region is CSVVASGGNNEQFF. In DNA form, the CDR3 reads TGCAGCGTTGTGGCTAGCGGGGGAAACAATGAGCAGTTCTTC.

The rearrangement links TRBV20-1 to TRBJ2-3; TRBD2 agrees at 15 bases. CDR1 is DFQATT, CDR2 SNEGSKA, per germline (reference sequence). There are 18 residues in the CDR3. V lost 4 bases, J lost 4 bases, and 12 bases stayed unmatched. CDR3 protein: CSAMLPGLAGGPPDTQYF. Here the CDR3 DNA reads TGCAGTGCTATGCTACCGGGACTAGCGGGAGGCCCCCCAGATACGCAGTATTTT.

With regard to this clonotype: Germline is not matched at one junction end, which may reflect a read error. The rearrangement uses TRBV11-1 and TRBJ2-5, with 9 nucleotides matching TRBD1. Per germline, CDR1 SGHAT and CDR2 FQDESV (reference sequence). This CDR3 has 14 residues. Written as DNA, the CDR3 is TGTGCCGGCAGCCGGGACAGGGACCAAGAGACCCAGTACTTC. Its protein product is CAGSRDRDQETQYF.

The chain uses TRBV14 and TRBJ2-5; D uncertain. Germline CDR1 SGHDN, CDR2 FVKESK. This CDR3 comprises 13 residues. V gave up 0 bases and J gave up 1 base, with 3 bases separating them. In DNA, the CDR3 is TGTGCCAGCAGCCAAGAACCCCAAGAGACCCAGTACTTC. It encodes CASSQEPQETQYF.